The 17 T cell receptor beta chains reported below all come from one sample, sequenced in a study of cytomegalovirus exposure and HLA in healthy donors. With 60 Vbeta and 13 Jbeta primers, the PCR was carried out. The repertoire was sequenced with immunoSEQ multiplex PCR; TCRdb's copy has only in-frame clones and lacks some. The data hold around 78,000 clones, with roughly 80% observed a single time. Sequencing was carried out using PBMCs. Receptor source: a male donor in good health and CMV-seronegative.

CDR3 residues: CASSYTPQGDTYGYTF. In DNA form, the CDR3 reads TGTGCCAGCAGTTACACCCCCCAGGGGGATACCTATGGCTACACCTTC. The rearrangement joins TRBV6-5 to TRBJ1-2, with TRBD1 identical over 7 bases. Germline V lookup: CDR1 MNHEY, CDR2 SVGAGI. Trimming took 2 bases from V and 4 from J; bases not matched to a gene: 10. This CDR3 has 16 residues.

The rearrangement joins TRBV28 to TRBJ2-2, with a possible D match to TRBD1 (6 bases). Germline CDR1 is MDHEN and CDR2 is SYDVKM. This CDR3 comprises 14 residues. Between the trimmed V and J ends, which lost 6 bases and 2 bases, there was a span of 10 bases. CDR3 amino acids: CASRTDSNTGELFF. The CDR3 DNA reads TGTGCCAGCAGGACGGACAGTAACACCGGGGAGCTGTTTTTT. Using reference TRBV28 and TRBJ2-2 for the parts outside the CDR3, the full variable domain is DVKVTQSSRYLVKRTGEKVFLECVQDMDHENMFWYRQDPGLGLRLIYFSYDVKMKEKGDIPEGYSVSREKKERFSLILESASTNQTSMYLCASRTDSNTGELFFGEGSRLTVL.

This clone appeared a few times. The chain employs TRBV11-2 and TRBJ2-5; 13 positions match TRBD2. Per the germline V gene, CDR1 is SGHAT and CDR2 is FQNNGV. This CDR3 has 16 amino acids. V lost 5 bases and J lost 5; bases outside the gene matches: 8. CDR3 bases: TGTGCCAGCAGCCTGGGACTAGCGGGGAGGTGGGAGACCCAGTACTTC. It is translated as CASSLGLAGRWETQYF.

The chain couples TRBV5-1 to TRBJ2-1; 9 bases map to TRBD2. Unmatched junction bases numbered 5, after V lost 0 bases and J lost 7 bases. The CDR3 covers 15 residues. The V gene's germline CDR1 is SGHRS and CDR2 YFSETQ. CDR3 in amino acids: CASSLEPGLANEQFF. The CDR3 DNA sequence: TGCGCCAGCAGCTTGGAGCCGGGACTAGCTAATGAGCAGTTCTTC.

V and J are TRBV7-9 and TRBJ1-4; D might be TRBD1 (6 bases). V lost 5 bases, J lost 5 bases, and 21 bases lay in between. The CDR3 length is 17 residues. The germline gives CDR1 SEHNR, CDR2 FQNEAQ (reference sequence). The DNA of the CDR3 is TGTGCCAGCAGCCCTACCCCAGTGACAGGCTGGAATGAAAAACTGTTTTTT. This translates into CASSPTPVTGWNEKLFF.

For this clone: The same CDR3 also results from other DNA sequences found in this sample. This rearrangement joins TRBV6-5 to TRBJ2-3; 10 bases are shared with TRBD2. J gave up 3 bases and V 6 bases, and 6 bases lay outside the gene matches. From germline, CDR1 is MNHEY and CDR2 SVGAGI. The CDR3 covers 15 residues. The CDR3 loop is CASSRGLASTDTQYF. CDR3 DNA sequence: TGTGCCAGCAGCCGGGGACTAGCGAGTACAGATACGCAGTATTTT.

The chain has TRBV6-6 and TRBJ2-1, with 10 bases matching TRBD1. Unmatched junction bases numbered 10, after V lost 5 bases and J lost 9 bases. Germline-derived CDR1 and CDR2 are MNHNY and SVGAGI (reference sequence). This CDR3 is built from 15 residues. The CDR3 is CASSIGQGGLREQFF. DNA for the CDR3: TGTGCCAGCAGTATAGGACAGGGGGGGCTCCGTGAGCAGTTCTTC.

This clone was picked up one time. The V call is TRBV7-2, the J call TRBJ2-3, with D possibly being TRBD1 (7 bases). Germline CDR1 is SGHTA and CDR2 is FQGNSA. Trimming removed 5 bases at V and 2 bases at J, with 20 bases between. The CDR3 extends over 17 amino acids. CDR3 in DNA: TGTGCCAGCAGCCTTGCCCCAGGGGGGACCCCCACAGATACGCAGTATTTT. Amino acid sequence: CASSLAPGGTPTDTQYF.

The rearrangement links TRBV11-1 to TRBJ2-7; 7 bases fit TRBD1. The trim removed 5 bases at V and 3 bases at J, leaving 16 bases unmatched. Germline values: CDR1 SGHAT, CDR2 FQDESV (reference sequence). This CDR3 is 17 amino acids long. CDR3 loop: CASSTNFRDSGLYEQYF. For the CDR3, the DNA is TGTGCCAGCAGCACGAACTTCCGGGACAGCGGCCTCTACGAGCAGTACTTC.

This clone appeared once. V and J are TRBV9 and TRBJ2-1, with 9 nucleotides matching TRBD2. Germline V gives CDR1 SGDLS, CDR2 YYNGEE. There are 15 residues in the CDR3. The J segment lost 12 bases and the V segment lost 0 bases, leaving 10 bases of the junction unmatched. The CDR3 DNA is TGTGCCAGCAGCGTAGCTACCGAGACTAGCGGACCGCAGTTCTTC. Protein sequence: CASSVATETSGPQFF.

The chain has TRBV5-1 and TRBJ1-1; D is ambiguous. The CDR3 totals 13 residues. Germline values: CDR1 SGHRS, CDR2 YFSETQ. V lost 0 bases, J lost 2 bases, and 5 bases lay in between. The CDR3 region is CASSLAGNTEAFF. The DNA for the CDR3 is TGCGCCAGCAGCTTGGCGGGAAACACTGAAGCTTTCTTT.

As for this clone: One end of the junction does not line up with germline, which may come from a read error. This chain connects TRBV7-8 to TRBJ2-2, with D tentatively TRBD2 (5 bases). This CDR3 has 14 residues. Germline CDR1 and CDR2: SGHVS and FQNEAQ. The CDR3 loop is CASSQRWDHRGAVF. The CDR3 nucleotides read TGTGCCAGCAGCCAGAGGTGGGATCACCGGGGAGCTGTTTTT.

The V gene is TRBV4-1, the J gene TRBJ1-4; D gene uncertain. This CDR3 contains 14 residues. Per germline, CDR1 MGHRA and CDR2 YSYEKL. The germline V and J ends were trimmed by 1 base and 3 bases, with 6 bases remaining between them. Here the CDR3 DNA reads TGCGCCAGCAGCCAAGGGGCTCCTAATGAAAAACTGTTTTTT. Translating gives CASSQGAPNEKLFF.

The rearrangement uses TRBV7-2 and TRBJ2-3; 9 bases agree with TRBD1. Germline V gives CDR1 SGHTA, CDR2 FQGNSA. The CDR3 covers 17 residues. Unmatched junction bases numbered 12, after V lost 5 bases and J lost 3 bases. The CDR3 DNA reads TGTGCCAGCAGCGTTGACCTACAGGGGGCGCGGACAGATACGCAGTATTTT. Protein product: CASSVDLQGARTDTQYF. The complete variable domain, with remaining parts taken from reference TRBV7-2 and TRBJ2-3, reads GAGVSQSPSNKVTEKGKDVELRCDPISGHTALYWYRQSLGQGLEFLIYFQGNSAPDKSGLPSDRFSAERTGGSVSTLTIQRTQQEDSAVYLCASSVDLQGARTDTQYFGPGTRLTVL.

The chain carries TRBV5-1 and TRBJ2-1; 14 nucleotides agree with TRBD2. CDR1 and CDR2 from the germline V gene are SGHRS and YFSETQ. The CDR3 is 16 amino acids. Losses at the gene ends were 0 bases for V and 5 bases for J; bases not matched to a gene: 1. The CDR3 region is CASSLGLAGGHNEQFF. In nucleotides, the CDR3 is TGCGCCAGCAGCTTGGGACTAGCGGGGGGGCACAATGAGCAGTTCTTC.

There are a few counts of this clone. The rearrangement uses TRBV2 and TRBJ2-3, with a tentative D call TRBD2 (5 bases). CDR1 is SNHLY and CDR2 is FYNNEI in the germline V gene. The V end was cut by 4 bases, the J end by 2 bases, with 13 bases between. There are 15 residues in the CDR3. The CDR3 region has the DNA TGTGCCAGCAGTGCCGGCAGAGGGCACACAGATACGCAGTATTTT. The encoded protein is CASSAGRGHTDTQYF.

CDR3 in amino acids: CASSFPPGAGANVLTF. DNA of the CDR3: TGCGCCAGCAGCTTCCCACCCGGGGCTGGGGCCAACGTCCTGACTTTC. The rearrangement links TRBV5-1 to TRBJ2-6; D may be TRBD2 (5 bases). CDR3 length equals 16 residues. V was trimmed by 2 bases and J by 2 bases, leaving 11 bases between them. CDR1 is SGHRS and CDR2 is YFSETQ in the germline V gene.